The entry below gives a single T cell receptor (beta chain) sequence along with its context. The data were taken from a study of blood T cell repertoires in COVID-19. For the study at large: PBMCs, B-cell-depleted T cells, or T cells provided the cDNA or gDNA that made up the material.

It was during active infection that Seattle patients were enrolled and then longitudinally followed. This CDR3 comprises 16 residues. V shed 6 bases, J shed 7 bases, and the junction held 12 bases outside the gene matches. Germline V CDR1 and CDR2: MNHEY, SMNVEV (reference sequence). Original analysis: Amplification with reference gene primers provided the estimates of nucleated cell counts. Produced via immunoSEQ multiplex PCR; TCRdb's table is partial and in-frame only. V and J calls and clone size are as listed in that table; D and trimming were resolved from the DNA. The repertoire has 150,000 to 180,000 clones, 70% to 85% of them found once; the top ten carry around 0.63%.

Sequencing input: peripheral blood. The sequence was collected from a man in his fifties or sixties with COVID-19, enrolled during active disease. V gene TRBV27 combines with J gene TRBJ1-4, with 9 positions matching TRBD1. The CDR3 here is CASRPGQGRSGEKLFF. The CDR3 region has the DNA TGTGCCAGCAGGCCGGGACAGGGTCGATCAGGTGAAAAACTGTTTTTT.